The present T cell receptor (beta chain) was sequenced within a study of T cells after yellow fever vaccination. General study results and limits: Researchers noted that a small share of clonotypes showed up in both CD4 and CD8 compartments. Detected again after the booster were most primary-vaccination clones, at 96% CD4 and 88% CD8.

TCRdb reprocessed the 5' RACE reads with MiXCR, giving one entry per CDR3 protein. The repertoire includes about 330,000 distinct CDR3 sequences, about 4% of them detected once, and 20% to 25% sits in the top ten. CDR1 and CDR2 from the germline V gene are MNHEY and SMNVEV (reference sequence). The V end was cut by 8 bases, the J end by 5 bases, with 12 bases between. The CDR3 is 12 residues long. This clonotype has ten or more counts. Its target is unknown. This clonotype was obtained from a young man who received the YFV17D yellow fever vaccine. The chain has TRBV27 and TRBJ2-5; D is possibly TRBD1 (5 bases). Sample: PBMCs, taken 5 days after the yellow fever booster vaccination. The CDR3 loop is CASRGQGETQYF. The CDR3 DNA reads TGTGCCAGCCGCGGACAAGGGGAGACCCAGTACTTC.